Listed here is a single T cell receptor beta chain. The antigen remains unidentified. One end of the junction is discordant with germline, which a read error may explain. The template was RNA from unsorted bulk tissue. Distant lung tissue was collected more than 3 cm away from the tumor edge. Donors were chemotherapy-naive, newly diagnosed lung cancer surgical patients in China, August–late 2014. The sample is drawn from a study of tumor and adjacent non-tumor tissue in lung cancer. Findings of the study overall: Tumor tissue had significantly higher TCR diversity than normal lung.

Three rounds of nested PCR, following a modified ARM-PCR protocol, produced the TCRbeta library. In TCRdb, the multiplex PCR reads were re-called with MiXCR into one record per CDR3 protein. Of some 80,000 distinct CDR3 sequences in the sample, just over 75% were seen once. This receptor was identified in a man between 65 and 79 years old with non-small cell lung cancer. The specimen was distant non-tumor lung tissue.

CDR3 sequence: CDSGSGRGSSYNEQFF. The CDR3 bases are TGTGACAGCGGTTCCGGTAGGGGGAGCTCCTACAATGAGCAGTTCTTC. The chain combines TRBV5-6 with TRBJ2-1; possible D gene TRBD1, 6 bases. The CDR3 is 16 amino acids. Germline V gene sequence: CDR1 SGHDT, CDR2 YYEEEE.